The clone carrying this TCR beta chain has a count of ten or more. The antigen remains undetermined. Combining iRepertoire HTBI primers with Arm-PCR of CDR3 regions, the authors built TCR beta libraries. TCRdb analysed the multiplex PCR reads with MiXCR anew, one entry per CDR3 protein. The repertoire holds hundreds of thousands of distinct CDR3 sequences, with around 23% as singletons. Time point noted: persistent/refractory GD, antithyroid drugs over 5 years with positive TRAb. PBMC RNA was the source of the TCR library. The record originates from a study of regulatory T cells in long-lasting Graves disease. Study context: A definition of persistent Graves' disease required over 5 years of antithyroid drugs plus positive TSH receptor antibodies.

Regarding the study as a whole: Persistent disease preferred TRBV28, TRBJ1-2 and TRBJ2-5.

This CDR3 is 15 amino acids long. Trimming cost V 5 bases and J 3 bases; bases outside gene matches: 6. Germline V CDR1 and CDR2: SGHTA, FQGNSA. The chain uses TRBV7-2 and TRBJ1-2; 10 bases are a match to TRBD1. This receptor was identified in a female donor with Graves disease. Sequences were derived from peripheral blood mononuclear cells (PBMCs), sampled when the disease was refractory, from a patient treated with antithyroid drugs. For the CDR3, the DNA is TGTGCCAGCAGCGAAAGGGACAGGGGATACTATGGCTACACCTTC. Translated: CASSERDRGYYGYTF.